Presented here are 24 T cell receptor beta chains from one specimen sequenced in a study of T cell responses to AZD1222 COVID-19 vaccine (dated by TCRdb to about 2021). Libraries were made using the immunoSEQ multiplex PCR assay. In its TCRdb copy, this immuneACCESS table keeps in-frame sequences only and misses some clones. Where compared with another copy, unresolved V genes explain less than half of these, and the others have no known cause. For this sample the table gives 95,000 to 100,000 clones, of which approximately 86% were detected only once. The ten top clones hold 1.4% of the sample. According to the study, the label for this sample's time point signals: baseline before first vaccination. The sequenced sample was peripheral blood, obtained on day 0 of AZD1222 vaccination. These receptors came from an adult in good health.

CDR3: CASSIESPNQPQHF. CDR3 bases: TGTGCCAGTAGTATAGAGAGCCCAAATCAGCCCCAGCATTTT. The chain is built from TRBV19 and TRBJ1-5; unclear D gene. The CDR3 totals 14 residues. Germline CDR1 is LNHDA and CDR2 is SQIVND (reference sequence). V lost 0 bases and J 4 bases, leaving 7 bases between the germline ends.

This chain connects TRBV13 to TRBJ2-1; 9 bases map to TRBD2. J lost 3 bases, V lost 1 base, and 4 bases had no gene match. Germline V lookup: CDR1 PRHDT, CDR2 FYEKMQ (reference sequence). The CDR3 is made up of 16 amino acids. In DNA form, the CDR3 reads TGTGCCAGCAGCTTAGTAGGCGGGAGGGGCTACAATGAGCAGTTCTTC. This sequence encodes CASSLVGGRGYNEQFF.

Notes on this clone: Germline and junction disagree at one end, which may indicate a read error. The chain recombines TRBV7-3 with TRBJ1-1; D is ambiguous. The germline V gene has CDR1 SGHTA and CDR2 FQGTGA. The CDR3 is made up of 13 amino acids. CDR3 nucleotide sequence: TGTGCCAGCAGCATAACACCCGCGGGTGAAGCTTTCTTT. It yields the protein CASSITPAGEAFF.

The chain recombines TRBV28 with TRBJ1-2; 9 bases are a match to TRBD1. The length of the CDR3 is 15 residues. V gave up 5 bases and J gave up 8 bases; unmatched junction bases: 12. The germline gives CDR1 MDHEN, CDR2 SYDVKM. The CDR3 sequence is CASSPDRGGSRGYTF. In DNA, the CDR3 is TGTGCCAGCAGTCCGGACAGGGGAGGGTCGCGCGGCTACACCTTC.

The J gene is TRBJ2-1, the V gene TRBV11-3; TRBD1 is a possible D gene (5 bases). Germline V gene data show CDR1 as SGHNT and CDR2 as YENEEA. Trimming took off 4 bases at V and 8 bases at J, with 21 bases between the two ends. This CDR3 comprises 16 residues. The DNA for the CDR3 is TGTGCCAGCAGCTCAGGACGGGTCAGACAAGGGGATGAGCAGTTCTTC. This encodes CASSSGRVRQGDEQFF.

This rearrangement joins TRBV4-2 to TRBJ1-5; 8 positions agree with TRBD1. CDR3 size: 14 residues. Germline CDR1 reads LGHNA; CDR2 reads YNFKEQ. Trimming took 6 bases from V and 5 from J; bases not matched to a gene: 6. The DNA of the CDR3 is TGTGCCAGCAGGATGACAGGGGATCATCAGCCCCAGCATTTT. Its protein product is CASRMTGDHQPQHF.

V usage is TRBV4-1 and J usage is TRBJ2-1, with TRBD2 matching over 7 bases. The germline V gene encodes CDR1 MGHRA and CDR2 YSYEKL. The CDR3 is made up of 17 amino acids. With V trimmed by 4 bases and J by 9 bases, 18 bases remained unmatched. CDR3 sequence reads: CASSRTPLTRLAGEQFF. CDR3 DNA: TGCGCCAGCAGCCGGACCCCCTTGACGAGACTAGCCGGTGAGCAGTTCTTC.

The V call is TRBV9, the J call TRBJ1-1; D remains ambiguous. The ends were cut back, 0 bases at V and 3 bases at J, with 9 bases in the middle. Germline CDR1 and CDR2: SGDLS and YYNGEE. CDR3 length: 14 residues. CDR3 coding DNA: TGTGCCAGCAGCGTAGTTGAGCGGGACACTGAAGCTTTCTTT. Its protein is CASSVVERDTEAFF.

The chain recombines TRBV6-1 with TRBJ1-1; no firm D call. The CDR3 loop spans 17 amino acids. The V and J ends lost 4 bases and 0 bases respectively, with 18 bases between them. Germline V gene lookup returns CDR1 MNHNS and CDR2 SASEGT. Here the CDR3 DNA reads TGTGCCAGCAGTGTAACCGGTAGCTGGGAACTGAACACTGAAGCTTTCTTT. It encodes CASSVTGSWELNTEAFF.

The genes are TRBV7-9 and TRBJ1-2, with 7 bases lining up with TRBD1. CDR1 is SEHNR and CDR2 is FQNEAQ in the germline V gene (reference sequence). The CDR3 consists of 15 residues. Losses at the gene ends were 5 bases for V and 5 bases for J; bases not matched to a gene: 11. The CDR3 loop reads CASSPNPGTVYGYTF. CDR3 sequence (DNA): TGTGCCAGCAGCCCAAATCCGGGGACAGTATATGGCTACACCTTC.

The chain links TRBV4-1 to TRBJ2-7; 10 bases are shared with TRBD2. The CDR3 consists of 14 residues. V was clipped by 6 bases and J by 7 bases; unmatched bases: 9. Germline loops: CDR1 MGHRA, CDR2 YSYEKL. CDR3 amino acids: CASRTLAGADEQYF. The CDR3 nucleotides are TGCGCCAGCAGGACCCTAGCGGGAGCAGATGAGCAGTACTTC.

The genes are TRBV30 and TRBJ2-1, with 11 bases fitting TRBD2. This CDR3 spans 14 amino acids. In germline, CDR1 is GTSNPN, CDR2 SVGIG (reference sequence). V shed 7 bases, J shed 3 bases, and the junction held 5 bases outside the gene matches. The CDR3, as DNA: TGTGCCTTTGGGACTAGCGGTGACTACAATGAGCAGTTCTTC. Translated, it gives CAFGTSGDYNEQFF.

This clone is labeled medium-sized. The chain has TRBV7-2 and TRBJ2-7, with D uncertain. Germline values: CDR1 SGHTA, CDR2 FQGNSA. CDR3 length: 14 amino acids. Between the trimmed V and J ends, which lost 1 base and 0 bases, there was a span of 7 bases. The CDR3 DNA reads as TGTGCCAGCAGCTTAGAAGGGCGCTCCTACGAGCAGTACTTC. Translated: CASSLEGRSYEQYF.

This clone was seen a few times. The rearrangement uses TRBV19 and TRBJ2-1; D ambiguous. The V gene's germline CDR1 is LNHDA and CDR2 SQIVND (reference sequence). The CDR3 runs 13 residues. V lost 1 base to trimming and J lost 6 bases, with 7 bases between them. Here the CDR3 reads CASSIGNSNEQFF. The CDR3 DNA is TGTGCCAGTAGTATAGGTAACAGCAATGAGCAGTTCTTC. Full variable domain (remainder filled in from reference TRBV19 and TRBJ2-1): DGGITQSPKYLFRKEGQNVTLSCEQNLNHDAMYWYRQDPGQGLRLIYYSQIVNDFQKGDIAEGYSVSREKKESFPLTVTSAQKNPTAFYLCASSIGNSNEQFFGPGTRLTVL.

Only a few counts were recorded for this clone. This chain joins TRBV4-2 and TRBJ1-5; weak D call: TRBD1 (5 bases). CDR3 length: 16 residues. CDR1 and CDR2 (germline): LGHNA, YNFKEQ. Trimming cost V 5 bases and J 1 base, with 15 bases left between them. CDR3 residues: CASSTHPTDSNQPQHF. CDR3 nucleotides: TGTGCCAGCAGCACTCACCCGACAGACAGCAATCAGCCCCAGCATTTT.

CDR3 amino acids: CASRLAGGPGTDTQYF. The CDR3, as DNA: TGTGCCAGCAGGTTAGCGGGGGGACCTGGCACAGATACGCAGTATTTT. The chain joins TRBV5-4 to TRBJ2-3; 10 positions match TRBD2. V was pared by 5 bases and J by 1 base, with 7 bases of the junction left unmatched. Germline V gives CDR1 SGHNT, CDR2 YYREEE (reference sequence). The CDR3 is made up of 16 amino acids.

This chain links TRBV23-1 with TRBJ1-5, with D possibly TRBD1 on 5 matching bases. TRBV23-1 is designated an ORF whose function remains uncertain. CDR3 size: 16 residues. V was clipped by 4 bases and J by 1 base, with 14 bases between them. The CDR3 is CASSLGGRESNQPQHF. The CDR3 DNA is TGCGCCAGCAGTCTCGGGGGGAGGGAAAGCAATCAGCCCCAGCATTTT.

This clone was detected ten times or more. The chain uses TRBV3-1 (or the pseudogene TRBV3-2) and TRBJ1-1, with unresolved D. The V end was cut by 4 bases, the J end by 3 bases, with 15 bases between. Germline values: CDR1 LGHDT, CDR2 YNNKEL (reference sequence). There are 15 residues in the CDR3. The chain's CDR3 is CASSPRLGGDTEAFF. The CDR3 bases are TGTGCCAGCAGCCCAAGGCTGGGTGGTGACACTGAAGCTTTCTTT.

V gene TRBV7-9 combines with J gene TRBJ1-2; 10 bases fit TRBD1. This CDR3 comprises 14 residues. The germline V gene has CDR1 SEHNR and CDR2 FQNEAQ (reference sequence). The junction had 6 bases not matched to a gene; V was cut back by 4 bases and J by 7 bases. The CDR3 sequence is CASSSGQGVSGYTF. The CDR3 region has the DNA TGTGCCAGCAGCTCAGGACAGGGGGTTAGTGGCTACACCTTC.

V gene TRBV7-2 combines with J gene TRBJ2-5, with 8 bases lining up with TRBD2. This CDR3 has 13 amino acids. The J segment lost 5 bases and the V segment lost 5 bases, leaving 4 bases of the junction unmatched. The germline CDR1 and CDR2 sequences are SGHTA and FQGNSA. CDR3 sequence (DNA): TGTGCCAGCAGCCCCGGGACTAGTGAGACCCAGTACTTC. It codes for CASSPGTSETQYF.

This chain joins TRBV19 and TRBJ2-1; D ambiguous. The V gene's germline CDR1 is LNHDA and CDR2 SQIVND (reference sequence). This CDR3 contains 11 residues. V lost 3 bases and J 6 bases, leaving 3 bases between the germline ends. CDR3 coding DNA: TGTGCCAGTAGTATGCGCAATGAGCAGTTCTTC. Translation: CASSMRNEQFF.

The CDR3 coding sequence is TGTGCCTGGAGTAAACAGGGGGCTCGCTACGAGCAGTACTTC. As protein: CAWSKQGARYEQYF. The V and J genes are TRBV30 and TRBJ2-7, with 9 nucleotides matching TRBD1. With 2 bases clipped from V and 3 bases from J, the junction kept 5 bases outside the gene matches. The germline V gene encodes CDR1 GTSNPN and CDR2 SVGIG (reference sequence). The CDR3 extends over 14 amino acids.

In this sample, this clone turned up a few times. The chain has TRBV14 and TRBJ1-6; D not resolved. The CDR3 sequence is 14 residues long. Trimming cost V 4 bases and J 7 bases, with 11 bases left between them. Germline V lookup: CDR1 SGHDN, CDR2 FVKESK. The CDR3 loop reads CASSPPTSNSPLHF. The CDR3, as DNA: TGTGCCAGCAGCCCCCCGACGTCGAATTCACCCCTCCACTTT.

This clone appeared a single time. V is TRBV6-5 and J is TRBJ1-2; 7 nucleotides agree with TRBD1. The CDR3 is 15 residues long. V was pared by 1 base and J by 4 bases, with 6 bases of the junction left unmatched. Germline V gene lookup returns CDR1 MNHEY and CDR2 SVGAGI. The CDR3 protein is CASSYWDSRFYGYTF. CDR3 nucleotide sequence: TGTGCCAGCAGTTACTGGGACAGCAGATTCTATGGCTACACCTTC.